This T cell receptor (beta chain) emerged from a study of shared clonotypes between healthy human individuals. Data came from immunoSEQ multiplex PCR; TCRdb stores just in-frame clones and leaves some out. Among 2.3 million or so clones listed, approximately 93% were seen once. The CDR3 loop spans 15 amino acids. From germline, CDR1 is LGHNA and CDR2 YNFKEQ. V lost 4 bases to trimming and J lost 1 base; unmatched junction nucleotides: 3. This clone was seen more than once but under ten times. Sequencing was carried out using naive CD4+ T cells from PBMCs. The subset denotes: CD45RA+ positively selected. The receptor was derived from a man aged 18 to 30 in good health. Some clones in this sample may be carry-over from other donors' samples. The chain has TRBV4-2 and TRBJ1-3; 8 bases are shared with TRBD1. The CDR3: CASSLRGLSGNTIYF. CDR3 DNA sequence: TGTGCCAGCAGCCTCAGGGGGCTTTCTGGAAACACCATATATTTT.